These T cell receptor beta chains were read from a single sample in a study of OX40 agonist ivuxolimab in advanced cancers. Assay: immunoSEQ multiplex PCR; the TCRdb copy retains only in-frame clones and omits some. The data contain tens of thousands of clones, roughly 86% of them singletons. The material sequenced was CD4+ or CD8+ T cells sorted from blood, taken in a trial of the OX40 agonist ivuxolimab. All receptors derive from an adult with an advanced solid tumor such as melanoma, head and neck, liver or kidney cancer. Each CDR3 is given with its conserved first and last residue. A D gene is named only where the DNA matches it firmly. Part of the rows lack a size; the others show once, few, many or a class for expanded clones.

v_call	d_call	j_call	clone_size	cdr3_nt	cdr3_aa
TRBV23-1	TRBD1	TRBJ1-1	-	TGCGCCAGCAGGGCCCCAGGGACAGGGGGAATGAACACTGAAGCTTTCTTT	CASRAPGTGGMNTEAFF
TRBV19	-	TRBJ2-7	-	TGTGCCAGTAGCCCGGGACCGGTATCCTACGAGCAGTACTTC	CASSPGPVSYEQYF
TRBV18	-	TRBJ1-1	-	TGTGCCAGCTCACCACCGCATGGTTTGGACACTGAAGCTTTCTTT	CASSPPHGLDTEAFF
TRBV30	TRBD1	TRBJ2-5	-	TGTGCCCACCAGAGGACAGGGGTCCAAGAGACCCAGTACTTC	CAHQRTGVQETQYF
TRBV29-1	-	TRBJ1-2	-	TGCAGCGTTGGGGATTTCAATGGCTACACCTTC	CSVGDFNGYTF
TRBV7-9	-	TRBJ2-7	few	TGTGCCAGCACTACAGGACCCTACGAGCAGTACTTC	CASTTGPYEQYF
TRBV7-2	-	TRBJ2-5	-	TGTGCCAGCAGCTTAGCGGGAGGCCTCGGGGAGACCCAGTACTTC	CASSLAGGLGETQYF
TRBV7-9	-	TRBJ1-3	once	TGTGCCAGCAGCCCCCACGGGAGCTCTGGAAACACCATATATTTT	CASSPHGSSGNTIYF
TRBV5-1	TRBD1	TRBJ1-1	-	TGCGCCAGCAGCTCGAACGGGGACAGGAACACTGAAGCTTTCTTT	CASSSNGDRNTEAFF
TRBV5-4	-	TRBJ1-2	-	TGTGCCAGCAGCTGGACGGGGAGAGGAAACTATGGCTACACCTTC	CASSWTGRGNYGYTF
TRBV7-9	TRBD2	TRBJ2-3	-	TGTGCCAGCAGCACAGGGACTAGCGGGATGATCACAGATACGCAGTATTTT	CASSTGTSGMITDTQYF
TRBV6-1	-	TRBJ1-1	-	TGTGCCAGCAGCCGACAGGCCCTCATGAACACTGAAGCTTTCTTT	CASSRQALMNTEAFF
TRBV7-3	TRBD1	TRBJ1-2	-	TGTGCCAGCAGCTTAAATGGGGACAGGGTTAAGGCTGGCTACACCTTC	CASSLNGDRVKAGYTF
TRBV7-2	-	TRBJ2-5	-	TGTGCCAGCAGCTCTAGTTGGGAGACCCAGTACTTC	CASSSSWETQYF
TRBV10-3	-	TRBJ2-2	-	TGTGCCATCGCCGACAGTACGAACACCGGGGAGCTGTTTTTT	CAIADSTNTGELFF
TRBV5-4	TRBD1	TRBJ2-7	-	TGTGCCAGCAACCGACAGGGGGCGGGCGAGCAGTACTTC	CASNRQGAGEQYF
TRBV5-1	TRBD2	TRBJ2-7	-	TGCGCCAGCAGCTTGGCTGGAACAGCGGGAGTCCCCTACGAGCAGTACTTC	CASSLAGTAGVPYEQYF
TRBV11-3	-	TRBJ2-3	-	TGTGCCAGCAGCTTCAGGGGTGTAGCAGATACGCAGTATTTT	CASSFRGVADTQYF
TRBV7-8	-	TRBJ1-5	-	TGTGCCAGCAGGGTGGAGGACAATCAGCCCCAGCATTTT	CASRVEDNQPQHF
TRBV2	TRBD1	TRBJ1-1	once	TGTGCCAGCAGTGTGGACAGGGGTGAAGCTTTCTTT	CASSVDRGEAFF
TRBV7-2	TRBD2	TRBJ2-3	-	TGTGCCAGCAGCTTAGGGGACTACTACACAGATACGCAGTATTTT	CASSLGDYYTDTQYF
TRBV19	-	TRBJ2-4	-	TGTGCCAGTACTGTGGGAAACATTCAGTACTTC	CASTVGNIQYF
TRBV28	-	TRBJ2-3	-	TGTGCCAGCAGCCCAGGGAAAAGGGGAACAGATACGCAGTATTTT	CASSPGKRGTDTQYF